These 30 T cell receptor beta chains came from one sample sequenced in a study of T cell clonality in common variable immunodeficiency. Study results and limitations: Common variable immunodeficiency TCR beta sequences reportedly had fewer deletions and N-nucleotide insertions.

Here immunoSEQ multiplex PCR was the method, and the copy in TCRdb shows in-frame clones only, minus some. The sample spans about 15,000 clones; the ten largest clones claim approximately 5%. These receptors have no identified antigens. The source material was peripheral blood mononuclear cells. Receptors originate from a human donor with common variable immunodeficiency.

Concerning this clone: From the germline J gene comes the end of the CDR3, since the read stops 3 residues before it. This chain joins TRBV28 and TRBJ2-7, with 7 bases that match TRBD2. The CDR3 is 14 residues long. Germline V gene sequence: CDR1 MDHEN, CDR2 SYDVKM. With V trimmed by 3 bases and J by 5 bases, 7 bases remained unmatched. The sequenced part of the CDR3 DNA is TGTGCCAGCAGTTTTGCCAGGCTAGCGGACGAG. This sequence encodes CASSFARLADE. The whole CDR3 sequence reads CASSFARLADEQYF. Combining the CDR3 with reference TRBV28 and TRBJ2-7 gives the whole variable domain DVKVTQSSRYLVKRTGEKVFLECVQDMDHENMFWYRQDPGLGLRLIYFSYDVKMKEKGDIPEGYSVSREKKERFSLILESASTNQTSMYLCASSFARLADEQYFGPGTRLTVT.

Its frequency marks this clone as medium-sized (0.01 to 0.1%). Sequencing ends 3 residues short of the CDR3 end; the germline J gene provides the rest. The chain couples TRBV2 to TRBJ1-1; D ambiguous. The CDR3 runs 14 residues. Trimming stripped 1 base from V and 1 base from J, with 7 bases between. Per germline, CDR1 SNHLY and CDR2 FYNNEI. Partial CDR3 DNA: TGTGCCAGCAGTGAAGGGCAGGCGAACACTGAA. Protein product: CASSEGQANTE. The CDR3 in its entirety is CASSEGQANTEAFF.

CDR3 DNA (partial): TGTGCCAGCAGCCACAGTCTGACAGGGTCCGAGACC. Protein product: CASSHSLTGSET. The whole CDR3 sequence is CASSHSLTGSETQYF. J is TRBJ2-5 and V is TRBV11-3; 7 nucleotides align to TRBD1. The read ends 3 residues shy of where the CDR3 ends; the end is completed using the germline J gene. CDR3 length: 15 amino acids. Germline-derived CDR1 and CDR2 are SGHNT and YENEEA. The ends lost 5 bases at V and 5 bases at J; junction bases unmatched: 11. Based on the CDR3 plus reference TRBV11-3 and TRBJ2-5, the full variable domain is EAGVVQSPRYKIIEKKQPVAFWCNPISGHNTLYWYLQNLGQGPELLIRYENEEAVDDSQLPKDRFSAERLKGVDSTLKIQPAELGDSAVYLCASSHSLTGSETQYFGPGTRLLVL.

The CDR3 bases that were read are TGTGCCACTACCCCACAAAGGGGTAGGGAA. This gives the protein CATTPQRGRE. The whole CDR3 reads CATTPQRGREAFF. The chain couples TRBV2 to TRBJ1-1; weak D call: TRBD1 (5 bases). With the read ending 3 residues before the CDR3 end, the germline J gene is used to fill in that end. Germline V gene lookup returns CDR1 SNHLY and CDR2 FYNNEI. The CDR3 contains 13 residues.

As regards this clone: The sequenced fragment ends 3 residues before the CDR3 boundary, so the rest is inferred from the germline J gene. The chain is built from TRBV7-3 and TRBJ2-7, with D perhaps TRBD2 (5 bases). Per the germline V gene, CDR1 is SGHTA and CDR2 is FQGTGA. The CDR3 sequence is 16 residues long. V lost 1 base and J lost 0, with 13 bases in between. The DNA read from the CDR3 is TGTGCCAGCAGCTTAAAGAGCGGAACTAGCTCCTACGAG. Translating gives CASSLKSGTSSYE. The CDR3, in full, reads CASSLKSGTSSYEQYF.

CDR3 DNA, as far as it was read: TGTGCCATCGGGGGGCGACAACATAGCAATCAGCCC. It is translated as CAIGGRQHSNQP. The whole CDR3 is CAIGGRQHSNQPQHF. This rearrangement joins TRBV2 to TRBJ1-5, with D perhaps matching TRBD1 (6 bases). The read terminates 3 residues before the CDR3 end, so the remaining end is supplied by the germline J gene. CDR3 length: 15 residues. CDR1 SNHLY and CDR2 FYNNEI come from the germline V gene. The V gene lost 10 bases and the J gene lost 0 bases, with 16 bases spanning the gap. Based on the CDR3 plus reference TRBV2 and TRBJ1-5, the full variable domain is EPEVTQTPSHQVTQMGQEVILRCVPISNHLYFYWYRQILGQKVEFLVSFYNNEISEKSEIFDDQFSVERPDGSNFTLKIRSTKLEDSAMYFCAIGGRQHSNQPQHFGDGTRLSIL.

Comments on this clone: The CDR3 end lies 3 residues beyond the end of the read and is filled in from the germline J gene. This chain uses TRBV10-3 with TRBJ2-7; 9 bases are shared with TRBD1. CDR3 size: 15 residues. CDR1 and CDR2 from the germline V gene are ENHRY and SYGVKD. V lost 0 bases and J lost 3; bases outside the gene matches: 3. CDR3 amino acids: CAISESGDRVYEQYF. CDR3 DNA (partial): TGTGCCATCAGTGAGTCGGGGGACAGGGTCTACGAG.

By frequency, this clone registers medium-sized (0.01 to 0.1%). Read coverage stops 3 residues before the CDR3 terminus; the germline J gene supplies the remainder. The V gene is TRBV7-2, the J gene TRBJ2-1; TRBD1 aligns across 7 bases. CDR3 length: 15 residues. Per the germline V gene, CDR1 is SGHTA and CDR2 is FQGNSA. Trimming took 5 bases from V and 6 from J; bases not matched to a gene: 10. The CDR3 bases that were read are TGTGCCAGCAGCCTCTTTACGGACAGGCGCAATGAG. Translated: CASSLFTDRRNE. The whole CDR3 is CASSLFTDRRNEQFF.

With regard to this clone: With the read ending 3 residues before the CDR3 end, the germline J gene is used to fill in that end. The rearrangement links TRBV7-3 to TRBJ2-7, with D possibly TRBD2 on 7 matching bases. Deletions cut 2 bases from V and 3 bases from J, with 17 bases between. The CDR3 runs to 16 residues. Germline V gene data show CDR1 as SGHTA and CDR2 as FQGTGA. CDR3 sequence: CASSLFGGGRLYEQYF. The sequenced part of the CDR3 DNA is TGTGCCAGCAGCTTATTTGGGGGCGGGAGACTCTACGAG.

In the case of this clone: Read coverage stops 3 residues before the CDR3 terminus; the germline J gene supplies the remainder. The genes are TRBV7-3 and TRBJ2-1, with D perhaps matching TRBD2 (7 bases). The CDR3 has 16 amino acids. CDR1 is SGHTA, CDR2 FQGTGA, per germline. The V end lost 3 bases, the J end lost 5 bases, and 17 bases lay between the germline ends. The covered CDR3 bases are TGTGCCAGCAGCTTGCGCGGGGGCCAAGCTCACAATGAG. Protein: CASSLRGGQAHNE. Given in full, the CDR3 is CASSLRGGQAHNEQFF.

Comment on this clone: Read coverage stops 3 residues before the CDR3 terminus; the germline J gene supplies the remainder. This chain links TRBV9 with TRBJ2-7, with 7 positions matching TRBD2. The CDR3 length is 17 residues. J gave up 2 bases and V 3 bases, and 14 bases lay outside the gene matches. Germline values: CDR1 SGDLS, CDR2 YYNGEE. The covered CDR3 bases are TGTGCCAGCAGCGCTGCGCGACCAGCGGGGCGTGCCTACGAG. Translation: CASSAARPAGRAYE. From start to end, the CDR3 is CASSAARPAGRAYEQYF. Drawing the rest from reference TRBV9 and TRBJ2-7, the complete variable domain is DSGVTQTPKHLITATGQRVTLRCSPRSGDLSVYWYQQSLDQGLQFLIQYYNGEERAKGNILERFSAQQFPDLHSELNLSSLELGDSALYFCASSAARPAGRAYEQYFGPGTRLTVT.

CDR3 loop: CASSDETGEEFYSNQPQHF. Incomplete CDR3 DNA: TGTGCCAGTAGTGATGAAACAGGGGAAGAGTTTTATAGCAATCAGCCC. The V gene is TRBV19, the J gene TRBJ1-5; TRBD1 aligns across 7 bases. The read comes to an end 3 residues before the CDR3 does, leaving the germline J gene to fill in the end. CDR1 and CDR2 (germline): LNHDA, SQIVND (reference sequence). J was trimmed by 0 bases and V by 5 bases; bases with no gene match: 16. The CDR3 contains 19 residues. The full variable domain, its missing parts supplied by reference TRBV19 and TRBJ1-5, is DGGITQSPKYLFRKEGQNVTLSCEQNLNHDAMYWYRQDPGQGLRLIYYSQIVNDFQKGDIAEGYSVSREKKESFPLTVTSAQKNPTAFYLCASSDETGEEFYSNQPQHFGDGTRLSIL.

About this clone: The read stops 3 residues short of the end of the CDR3; the missing end is completed from the germline J gene. This chain joins TRBV20-1 and TRBJ1-5, with D maybe TRBD1 (5 bases). CDR1 and CDR2 from the germline V gene are DFQATT and SNEGSKA (reference sequence). V was clipped by 6 bases and J by 5 bases, with 20 bases between them. The CDR3 is made up of 15 amino acids. The CDR3 bases that were read are TGCAGTGCCCTCCCGGGCGGGGGGGAGGATCAGCCC. It translates to CSALPGGGEDQP. The entire CDR3 sequence reads CSALPGGGEDQPQHF.

As to this clone: The read stops 3 residues short of the end of the CDR3; the missing end is completed from the germline J gene. This rearrangement joins TRBV20-1 to TRBJ2-3, with D possibly matching TRBD1 (5 bases). This CDR3 comprises 14 residues. Per the germline V gene, CDR1 is DFQATT and CDR2 is SNEGSKA (reference sequence). Deletions cut 1 base from V and 5 bases from J, with 13 bases between. This chain's CDR3 is CSARAAVQGDTQYF. The sequenced CDR3 bases are TGCAGTGCTAGAGCCGCAGTCCAGGGAGATACG.

As concerns this clone: Coverage ceases 3 residues before the CDR3 finishes, and the germline J gene fills in the end. The chain couples TRBV10-3 to TRBJ2-6, with no clear D. Trimming left V 7 bases short and J 4 bases short, with 11 bases between. The CDR3 is made up of 14 amino acids. Germline V CDR1 and CDR2: ENHRY, SYGVKD. The sequenced CDR3 bases are TGTGCCATCATGGCGGCCGGCGGGGCCAACGTC. Its protein is CAIMAAGGANV. The entire CDR3 is CAIMAAGGANVLTF.

As for this clone: The read ends 3 residues before the CDR3 terminus; that terminus is restored from the germline J gene. This chain links TRBV19 with TRBJ1-4, with a tentative D call TRBD1 (5 bases). This CDR3 is built from 16 residues. Trimming pared 7 bases from V and 0 bases from J, leaving 15 bases between. From germline, CDR1 is LNHDA and CDR2 SQIVND (reference sequence). CDR3: CASKSGRVATNEKLFF. The CDR3 DNA, read in part, is TGTGCCAGTAAATCAGGGAGAGTAGCAACTAATGAAAAA.

The part of the CDR3 DNA that was read is TGTGCCAGCAGCCTGAGAGGGGAGCCC. Translating gives CASSLRGEP. Given in full, the CDR3 is CASSLRGEPQHF. The genes are TRBV7-2 and TRBJ1-5, with D perhaps TRBD1 (5 bases). The read ends 3 residues before the CDR3 terminus; that terminus is restored from the germline J gene. The V and J ends lost 5 bases and 8 bases respectively, with 10 bases between them. Germline lookup yields CDR1 SGHTA and CDR2 FQGNSA. The CDR3 has 12 amino acids.

A remark on this clone: The read gets to within 3 residues of the CDR3 end, and the germline J gene fills in the rest. This chain connects TRBV7-3 to TRBJ2-7, with 7 bases aligning to TRBD2. The CDR3 has 13 residues. Trimming cost V 5 bases and J 1 base; bases outside gene matches: 2. CDR1 and CDR2 (germline): SGHTA, FQGTGA. CDR3 loop: CASSPGGSYEQYF. The CDR3 bases that were read are TGTGCCAGCAGCCCCGGGGGGTCCTACGAG.

Worth noting for this clone: Read coverage stops 3 residues before the CDR3 terminus; the germline J gene supplies the remainder. The chain combines TRBV19 with TRBJ2-5, with TRBD2 matching over 9 bases. The CDR3 has 18 residues. With 0 bases clipped from V and 4 bases from J, the junction kept 12 bases outside the gene matches. CDR1 LNHDA and CDR2 SQIVND come from the germline V gene (reference sequence). CDR3 DNA (partial): TGTGCCAGTAGTATAGACCTCCTTAGCGGGGGCCGTGGAGAGACC. Translated, it gives CASSIDLLSGGRGET. The whole CDR3 sequence reads CASSIDLLSGGRGETQYF.

Comments on this clone: Read sequence stops 3 residues before the CDR3 end, and the germline J gene provides the missing end. The rearrangement uses TRBV6-1 and TRBJ2-7, with D uncertain. The germline V gene encodes CDR1 MNHNS and CDR2 SASEGT. The CDR3 is 11 residues long. Trimming removed 3 bases from V and 3 bases from J, with 3 bases in between. The sequenced CDR3 bases are TGTGCCAGCAGTGACGTCTACGAG. Its protein is CASSDVYE. The full CDR3 sequence reads CASSDVYEQYF.

This clone is deemed medium-sized by its frequency. Read sequence stops 3 residues before the CDR3 end, and the germline J gene provides the missing end. This chain links TRBV7-2 with TRBJ1-2; D gene uncertain. CDR1 and CDR2 from the germline V gene are SGHTA and FQGNSA. CDR3 length: 15 amino acids. The V gene lost 5 bases and the J gene lost 0 bases, with 13 bases spanning the gap. The CDR3 protein is CASSPQPSPNYGYTF. The sequenced CDR3 bases are TGTGCCAGCAGCCCACAGCCCTCCCCTAACTATGGC.

About this clone: The read stops 3 residues short of the end of the CDR3; the missing end is completed from the germline J gene. The chain carries TRBV5-6 and TRBJ2-1; 11 positions agree with TRBD2. CDR3 size: 15 residues. Germline-derived CDR1 and CDR2 are SGHDT and YYEEEE. J was trimmed by 3 bases and V by 4 bases; bases with no gene match: 3. CDR3 DNA (partial): TGTGCCAGCAGCGGGGGACTAGCGGTCTACAATGAG. The encoded protein is CASSGGLAVYNE. From start to end, the CDR3 is CASSGGLAVYNEQFF.

CDR3 DNA, as far as it was read: TGTGCCTCGGGAAGGGGCCGAGGGGAGACC. Protein: CASGRGRGET. The whole CDR3 is CASGRGRGETQYF. J is TRBJ2-5 and V is TRBV10-3; D might be TRBD1 or TRBD2, each matching 5 bases. The read terminates 3 residues before the CDR3 end, so the remaining end is supplied by the germline J gene. Trimming shortened V by 11 bases and J by 5 bases, and 18 bases separated the two germline ends. The CDR3 is made up of 13 amino acids. CDR1 and CDR2 from the germline V gene are ENHRY and SYGVKD.

With regard to this clone: The read ends 3 residues shy of where the CDR3 ends; the end is completed using the germline J gene. The chain is built from TRBV6-2 or TRBV6-3 and TRBJ2-1, with 11 nucleotides matching TRBD1. This CDR3 is 15 amino acids long. In germline, CDR1 is MNHEY, CDR2 SVGEGT. V lost 1 base to trimming and J lost 9 bases; unmatched junction nucleotides: 5. The CDR3 region is CASSYWTGGLGEQFF. CDR3 bases read: TGTGCCAGCAGTTACTGGACAGGGGGCTTGGGTGAG.

Comment on this clone: The read comes to an end 3 residues before the CDR3 does, leaving the germline J gene to fill in the end. The chain links TRBV7-3 to TRBJ2-1; D call uncertain. The ends were cut back, 3 bases at V and 5 bases at J, with 11 bases in the middle. The CDR3 runs 14 residues. Germline CDR1 SGHTA, CDR2 FQGTGA. Here the CDR3 reads CASSFLQADNEQFF. Partial CDR3 DNA: TGTGCCAGCAGCTTCCTTCAGGCCGACAATGAG.

A note on this clone: The read terminates 3 residues ahead of where the CDR3 ends, so the germline J gene completes it. The genes are TRBV7-6 and TRBJ2-5; D unresolved. Trimming removed 5 bases at V and 5 bases at J, with 6 bases between. CDR3 length: 11 residues. Looked up from germline, CDR1 is SGHVS and CDR2 is FNYEAQ. The CDR3 sequence: CASSPRETQYF. The CDR3 bases that were read are TGTGCCAGCAGCCCCAGGGAGACC.

Worth noting for this clone: The observed sequence ends 3 residues before the CDR3 terminus, with the missing tail filled in from the germline J gene. This sequence joins TRBV10-1 and TRBJ1-1; D is possibly TRBD1 (5 bases). The CDR3 has 11 amino acids. CDR1 and CDR2 from the germline V gene are WNHNN and SYGVQD (reference sequence). V gave up 11 bases and J gave up 4 bases, with 11 bases separating them. CDR3 DNA, as far as it was read: TGCGCCCCCAGGGAATCCACTGAA. This codes for CAPRESTE. The full CDR3 reads CAPRESTEAFF.

As for this clone: The sequenced fragment ends 3 residues before the CDR3 boundary, so the rest is inferred from the germline J gene. The chain links TRBV20-1 to TRBJ2-7; 9 nucleotides agree with TRBD1. V shed 7 bases and J 2 bases; nucleotides not matched to a gene: 6. Germline V lookup: CDR1 DFQATT, CDR2 SNEGSKA (reference sequence). This CDR3 spans 13 amino acids. The sequenced part of the CDR3 DNA is TGCAGTGTTGAGCGACAGGGGGCCTACGAG. Translation gives CSVERQGAYE. Given in full, the CDR3 is CSVERQGAYEQYF.

Remarks on this clone: The read gets to within 3 residues of the CDR3 end, and the germline J gene fills in the rest. The chain links TRBV19 to TRBJ1-5; TRBD1 matches 9 bases. The CDR3 spans 16 residues. Germline values: CDR1 LNHDA, CDR2 SQIVND (reference sequence). The ends lost 5 bases at V and 4 bases at J; junction bases unmatched: 9. CDR3 sequence: CASSYRDRDGNQPQHF. CDR3 DNA, as far as it was read: TGTGCCAGTAGTTACCGGGACAGGGATGGAAATCAGCCC.

Turning to this clone: The read terminates 3 residues before the CDR3 end, so the remaining end is supplied by the germline J gene. The chain carries TRBV19 and TRBJ1-1; 8 bases match TRBD1. CDR1 and CDR2 from the germline V gene are LNHDA and SQIVND (reference sequence). This CDR3 contains 14 residues. CDR3 protein: CASSIDLGDREAFF. CDR3 DNA, as far as it was read: TGTGCCAGTAGTATAGATCTAGGGGACAGGGAA.